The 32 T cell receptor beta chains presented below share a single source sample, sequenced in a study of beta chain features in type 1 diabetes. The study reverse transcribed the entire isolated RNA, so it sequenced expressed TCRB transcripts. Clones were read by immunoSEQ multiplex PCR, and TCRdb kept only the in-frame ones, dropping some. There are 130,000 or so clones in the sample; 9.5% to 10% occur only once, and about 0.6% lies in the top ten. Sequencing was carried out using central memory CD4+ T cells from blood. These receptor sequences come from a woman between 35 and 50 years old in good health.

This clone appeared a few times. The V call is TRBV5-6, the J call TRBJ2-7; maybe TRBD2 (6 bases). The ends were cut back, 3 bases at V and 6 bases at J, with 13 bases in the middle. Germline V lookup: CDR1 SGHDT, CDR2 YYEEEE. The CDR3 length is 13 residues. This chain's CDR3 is CASSWDVGSEQYF. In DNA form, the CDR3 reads TGTGCCAGCAGCTGGGACGTCGGGAGCGAGCAGTACTTC.

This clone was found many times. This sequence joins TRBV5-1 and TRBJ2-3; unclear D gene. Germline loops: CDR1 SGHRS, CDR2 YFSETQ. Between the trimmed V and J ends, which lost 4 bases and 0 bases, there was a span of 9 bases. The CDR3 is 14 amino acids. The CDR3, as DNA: TGCGCCAGCAGCCCAGGCGAAAGCACAGATACGCAGTATTTT. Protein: CASSPGESTDTQYF.

The DNA for the CDR3 is TGTGCCAGCTCACCGGCGGTGATCCAAGAGACCCAGTACTTC. Translated: CASSPAVIQETQYF. The gene calls are TRBV18 and TRBJ2-5; the D is unclear. The V end lost 3 bases, the J end lost 1 base, and 9 bases lay between the germline ends. The CDR3 runs to 14 residues. CDR1 and CDR2 (germline): KGHSH, LQKENI.

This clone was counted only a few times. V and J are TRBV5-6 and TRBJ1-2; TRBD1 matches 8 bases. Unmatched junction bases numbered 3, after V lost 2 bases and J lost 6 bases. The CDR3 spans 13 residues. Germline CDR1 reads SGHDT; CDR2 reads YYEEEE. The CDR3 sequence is CASSFRGPDGYTF. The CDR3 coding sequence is TGTGCCAGCAGCTTCAGGGGGCCTGATGGCTACACCTTC. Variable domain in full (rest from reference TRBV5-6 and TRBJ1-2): DAGVTQSPTHLIKTRGQQVTLRCSPKSGHDTVSWYQQALGQGPQFIFQYYEEEERQRGNFPDRFSGHQFPNYSSELNVNALLLGDSALYLCASSFRGPDGYTFGSGTRLTVV.

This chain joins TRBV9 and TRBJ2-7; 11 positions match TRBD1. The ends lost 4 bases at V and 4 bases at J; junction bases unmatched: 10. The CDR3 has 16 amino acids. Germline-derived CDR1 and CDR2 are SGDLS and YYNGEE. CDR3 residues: CASSMHPGQGGYEQYF. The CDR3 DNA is TGTGCCAGCAGCATGCATCCGGGACAGGGGGGGTACGAGCAGTACTTC.

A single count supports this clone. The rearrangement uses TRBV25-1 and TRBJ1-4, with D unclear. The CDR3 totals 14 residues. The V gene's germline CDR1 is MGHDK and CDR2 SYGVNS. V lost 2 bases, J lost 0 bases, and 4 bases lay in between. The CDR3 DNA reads TGTGCCAGCAGTGAACACTCAACTAATGAAAAACTGTTTTTT. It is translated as CASSEHSTNEKLFF.

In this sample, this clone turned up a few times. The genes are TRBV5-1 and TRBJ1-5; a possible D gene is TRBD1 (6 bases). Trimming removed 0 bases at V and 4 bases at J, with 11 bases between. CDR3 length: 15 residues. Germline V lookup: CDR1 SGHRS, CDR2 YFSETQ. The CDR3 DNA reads TGCGCCAGCAGCTTGGGGGACAAGTTTAATCAGCCCCAGCATTTT. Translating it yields CASSLGDKFNQPQHF.

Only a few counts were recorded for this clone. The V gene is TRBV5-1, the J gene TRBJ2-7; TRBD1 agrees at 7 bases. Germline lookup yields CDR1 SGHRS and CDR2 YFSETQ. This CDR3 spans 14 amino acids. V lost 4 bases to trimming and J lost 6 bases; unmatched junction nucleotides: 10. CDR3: CASSQRQGLGEQYF. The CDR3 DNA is TGCGCCAGCAGCCAACGACAGGGCCTAGGCGAGCAGTACTTC. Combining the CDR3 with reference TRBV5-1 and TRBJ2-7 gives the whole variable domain KAGVTQTPRYLIKTRGQQVTLSCSPISGHRSVSWYQQTPGQGLQFLFEYFSETQRNKGNFPGRFSGRQFSNSRSEMNVSTLELGDSALYLCASSQRQGLGEQYFGPGTRLTVT.

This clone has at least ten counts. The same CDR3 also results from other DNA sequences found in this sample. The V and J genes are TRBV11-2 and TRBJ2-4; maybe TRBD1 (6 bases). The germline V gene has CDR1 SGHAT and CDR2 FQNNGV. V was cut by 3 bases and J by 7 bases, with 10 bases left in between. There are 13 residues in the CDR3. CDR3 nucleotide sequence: TGTGCCAGCAGCTTGGGGCAGGGGAACATTCAGTACTTC. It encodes CASSLGQGNIQYF.

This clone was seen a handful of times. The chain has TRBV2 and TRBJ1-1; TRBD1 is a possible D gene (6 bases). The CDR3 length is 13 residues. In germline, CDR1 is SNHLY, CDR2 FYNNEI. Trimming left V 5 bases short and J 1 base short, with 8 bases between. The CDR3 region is CASSTGRNTEAFF. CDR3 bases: TGTGCCAGCAGTACAGGGCGGAACACTGAAGCTTTCTTT.

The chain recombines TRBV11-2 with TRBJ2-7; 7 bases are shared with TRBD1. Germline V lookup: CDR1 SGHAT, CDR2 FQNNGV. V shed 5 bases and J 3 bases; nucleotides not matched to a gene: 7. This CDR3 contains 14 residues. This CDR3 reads CASSVTGTDYEQYF. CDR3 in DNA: TGTGCCAGCAGCGTTACCGGGACAGACTACGAGCAGTACTTC.

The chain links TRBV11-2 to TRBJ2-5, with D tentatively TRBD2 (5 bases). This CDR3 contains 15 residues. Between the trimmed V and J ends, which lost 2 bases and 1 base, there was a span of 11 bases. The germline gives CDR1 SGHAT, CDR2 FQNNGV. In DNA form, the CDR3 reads TGTGCCAGCAGCTTACTGCCCGGGGTCCAAGAGACCCAGTACTTC. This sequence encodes CASSLLPGVQETQYF.

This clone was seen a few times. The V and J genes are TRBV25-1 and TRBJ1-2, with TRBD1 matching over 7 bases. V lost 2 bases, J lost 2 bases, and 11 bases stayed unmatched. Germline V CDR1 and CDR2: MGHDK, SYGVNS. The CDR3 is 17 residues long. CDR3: CASSETGDSSFNYGYTF. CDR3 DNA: TGTGCCAGCAGTGAAACTGGGGACAGTTCATTCAACTATGGCTACACCTTC.

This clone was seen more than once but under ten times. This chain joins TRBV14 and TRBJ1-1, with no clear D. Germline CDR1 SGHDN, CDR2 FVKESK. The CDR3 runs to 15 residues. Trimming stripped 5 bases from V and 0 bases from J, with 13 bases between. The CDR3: CASSYDTFMNTEAFF. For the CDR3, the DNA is TGTGCCAGCAGCTATGACACCTTCATGAACACTGAAGCTTTCTTT.

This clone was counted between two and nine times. DNA of the CDR3: TGCGCCAGCAGCTTGGGCTCAGGGGGGAACTATGGCTACACCTTC. Encoded protein: CASSLGSGGNYGYTF. This chain connects TRBV5-1 to TRBJ1-2; 7 bases agree with TRBD1. The CDR3 contains 15 residues. V gave up 0 bases and J gave up 2 bases; unmatched junction bases: 4. Germline values: CDR1 SGHRS, CDR2 YFSETQ.

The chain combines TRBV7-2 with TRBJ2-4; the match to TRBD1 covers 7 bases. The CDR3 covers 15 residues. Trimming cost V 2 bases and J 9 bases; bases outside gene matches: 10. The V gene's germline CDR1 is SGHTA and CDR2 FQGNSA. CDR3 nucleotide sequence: TGTGCCAGCAGCTTACCCGGGGCCAGGGGGATCATTCAGTACTTC. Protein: CASSLPGARGIIQYF.

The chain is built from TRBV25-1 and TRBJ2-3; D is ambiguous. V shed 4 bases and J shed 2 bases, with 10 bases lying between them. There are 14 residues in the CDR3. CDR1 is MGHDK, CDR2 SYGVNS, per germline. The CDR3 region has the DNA TGTGCCAGCAGTGGTGGCCTTTTCACAGATACGCAGTATTTT. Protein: CASSGGLFTDTQYF.

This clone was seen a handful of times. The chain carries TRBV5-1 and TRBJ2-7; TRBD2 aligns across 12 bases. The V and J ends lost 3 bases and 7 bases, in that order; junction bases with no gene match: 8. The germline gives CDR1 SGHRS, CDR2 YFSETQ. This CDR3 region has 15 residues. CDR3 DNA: TGCGCCAGCAGCTACGCTAGCGGGGGGGCGAGGGAGCAGTACTTC. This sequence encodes CASSYASGGAREQYF.

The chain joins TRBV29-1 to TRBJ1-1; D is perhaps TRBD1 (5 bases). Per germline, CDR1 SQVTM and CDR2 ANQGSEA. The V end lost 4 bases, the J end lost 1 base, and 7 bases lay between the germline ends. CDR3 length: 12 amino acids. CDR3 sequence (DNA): TGCAGCGTTGGGACATCGAACACTGAAGCTTTCTTT. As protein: CSVGTSNTEAFF.

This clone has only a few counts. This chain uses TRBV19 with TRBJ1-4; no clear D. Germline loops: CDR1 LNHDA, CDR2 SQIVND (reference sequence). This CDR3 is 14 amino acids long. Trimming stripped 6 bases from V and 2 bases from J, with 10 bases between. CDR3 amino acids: CASSYSSTNEKLFF. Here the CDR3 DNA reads TGTGCCAGTAGCTACAGTTCTACTAATGAAAAACTGTTTTTT.

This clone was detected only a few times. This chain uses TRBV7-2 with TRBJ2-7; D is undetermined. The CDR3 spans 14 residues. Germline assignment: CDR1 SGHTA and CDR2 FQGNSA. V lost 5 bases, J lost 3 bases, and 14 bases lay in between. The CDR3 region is CASSRRQDLYEQYF. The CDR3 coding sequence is TGTGCCAGCAGCCGCCGACAAGACCTCTACGAGCAGTACTTC.

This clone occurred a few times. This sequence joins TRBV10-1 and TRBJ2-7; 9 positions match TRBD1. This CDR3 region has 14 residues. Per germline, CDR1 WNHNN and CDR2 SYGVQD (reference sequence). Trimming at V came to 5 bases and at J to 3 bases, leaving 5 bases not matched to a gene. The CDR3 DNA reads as TGCGCCAGCAGTTTACCGGGACAGGGCTACGAGCAGTACTTC. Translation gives CASSLPGQGYEQYF.

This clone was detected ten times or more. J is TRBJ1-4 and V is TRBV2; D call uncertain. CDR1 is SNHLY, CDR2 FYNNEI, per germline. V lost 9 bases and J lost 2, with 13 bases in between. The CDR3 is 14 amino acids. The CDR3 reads CASARRRTNEKLFF. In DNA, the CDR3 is TGTGCCAGTGCCCGGAGGCGGACTAATGAAAAACTGTTTTTT.

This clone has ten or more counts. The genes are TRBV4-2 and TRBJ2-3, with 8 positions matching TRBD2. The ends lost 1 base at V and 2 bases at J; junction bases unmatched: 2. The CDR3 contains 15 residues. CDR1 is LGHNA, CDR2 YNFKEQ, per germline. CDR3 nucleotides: TGTGCCAGCAGCCAAGTCGGGGGGGCCACAGATACGCAGTATTTT. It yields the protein CASSQVGGATDTQYF.

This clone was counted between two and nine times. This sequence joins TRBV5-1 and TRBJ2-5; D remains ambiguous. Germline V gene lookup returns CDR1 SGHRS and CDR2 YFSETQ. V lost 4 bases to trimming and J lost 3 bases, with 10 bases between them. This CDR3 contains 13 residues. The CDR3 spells CASSGDWEETQYF. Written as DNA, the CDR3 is TGCGCCAGCAGCGGCGACTGGGAAGAGACCCAGTACTTC.

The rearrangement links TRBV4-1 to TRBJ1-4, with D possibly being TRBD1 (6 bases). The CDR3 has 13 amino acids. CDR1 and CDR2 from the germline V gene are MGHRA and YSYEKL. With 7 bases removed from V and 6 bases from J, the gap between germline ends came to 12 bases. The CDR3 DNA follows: TGCGCCAGCACTGAGGGGGGGGATGAAAAACTGTTTTTT. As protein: CASTEGGDEKLFF.

The CDR3 spells CASSEGQVGRGEQFF. The CDR3 DNA reads TGTGCCAGCAGCGAGGGACAGGTTGGAAGGGGGGAGCAGTTCTTC. The chain carries TRBV5-6 and TRBJ2-1; 8 bases fit TRBD1. J was trimmed by 10 bases and V by 4 bases; bases with no gene match: 13. Germline V CDR1 and CDR2: SGHDT, YYEEEE. This CDR3 spans 15 amino acids. Combining the CDR3 with reference TRBV5-6 and TRBJ2-1 gives the whole variable domain DAGVTQSPTHLIKTRGQQVTLRCSPKSGHDTVSWYQQALGQGPQFIFQYYEEEERQRGNFPDRFSGHQFPNYSSELNVNALLLGDSALYLCASSEGQVGRGEQFFGPGTRLTVL.

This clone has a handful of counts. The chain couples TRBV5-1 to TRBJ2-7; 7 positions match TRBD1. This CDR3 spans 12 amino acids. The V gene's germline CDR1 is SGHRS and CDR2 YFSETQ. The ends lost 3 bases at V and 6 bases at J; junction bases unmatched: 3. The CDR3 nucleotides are TGCGCCAGCAGCTCCGACAGGGCCGAGCAGTACTTC. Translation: CASSSDRAEQYF.

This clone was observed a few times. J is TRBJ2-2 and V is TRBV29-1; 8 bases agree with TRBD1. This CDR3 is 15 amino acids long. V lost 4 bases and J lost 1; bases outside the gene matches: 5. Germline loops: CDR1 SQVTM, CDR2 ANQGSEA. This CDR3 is CSVVQGAMNTGELFF. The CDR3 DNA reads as TGCAGCGTTGTTCAGGGGGCTATGAACACCGGGGAGCTGTTTTTT.

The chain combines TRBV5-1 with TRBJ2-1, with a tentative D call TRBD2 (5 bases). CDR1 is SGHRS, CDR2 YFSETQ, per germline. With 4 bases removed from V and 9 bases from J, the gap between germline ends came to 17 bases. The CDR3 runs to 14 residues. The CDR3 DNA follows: TGCGCCAGCAGCCTCCCCCCGGGATCTGGTGAGCAGTTCTTC. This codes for CASSLPPGSGEQFF.

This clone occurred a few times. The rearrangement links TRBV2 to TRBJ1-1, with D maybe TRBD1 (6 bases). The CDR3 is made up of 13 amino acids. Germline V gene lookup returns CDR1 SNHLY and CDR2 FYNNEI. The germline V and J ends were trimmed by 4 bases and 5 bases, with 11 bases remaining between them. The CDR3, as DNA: TGTGCCAGCAGTGTCGGCAGGGGAACTGAAGCTTTCTTT. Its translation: CASSVGRGTEAFF.

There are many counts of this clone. The CDR3 nucleotides are TGTGCCAGCAGCGATCTCCAGGGTTCTGGGGCCAACGTCCTGACTTTC. Protein sequence: CASSDLQGSGANVLTF. V usage is TRBV14 and J usage is TRBJ2-6; D possibly corresponds to TRBD1 (5 bases). The ends were cut back, 5 bases at V and 1 base at J, with 12 bases in the middle. The CDR3 runs 16 residues. Germline CDR1 and CDR2: SGHDN and FVKESK.